This T cell receptor beta chain was obtained from a study of cytomegalovirus exposure and HLA in healthy donors. In the PCR, 60 Vbeta and 13 Jbeta primers were used. Sequencing was performed with immunoSEQ multiplex PCR; in TCRdb, only in-frame clones are kept and a portion is missing. The sample lists 150,000 to 200,000 clones, roughly 84% seen once, with 1.2% in the top ten. CDR1 is SNHLY and CDR2 is FYNNEI in the germline V gene. CDR3 length: 15 amino acids. J gave up 7 bases and V 7 bases, and 13 bases lay outside the gene matches. The receptor was isolated from a boy between 2 and 10 years old in good health and CMV-seronegative. V gene TRBV2 combines with J gene TRBJ1-2; 9 nucleotides match TRBD1. Sequenced input: PBMCs. The CDR3 loop reads CASTRTPGQGVGYTF. Written as DNA, the CDR3 is TGTGCCAGCACCCGAACCCCGGGACAGGGCGTTGGCTACACCTTC.